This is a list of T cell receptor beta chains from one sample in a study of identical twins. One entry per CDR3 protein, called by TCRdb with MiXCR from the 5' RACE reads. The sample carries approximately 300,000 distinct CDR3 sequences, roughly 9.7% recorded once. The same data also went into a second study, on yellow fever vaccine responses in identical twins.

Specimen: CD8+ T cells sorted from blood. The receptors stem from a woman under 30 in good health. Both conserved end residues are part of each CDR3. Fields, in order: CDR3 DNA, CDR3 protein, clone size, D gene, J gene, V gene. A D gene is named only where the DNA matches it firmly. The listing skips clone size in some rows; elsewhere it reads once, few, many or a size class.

cdr3_nt: TGTGCCAGCAGTGAGGAAGCAACTAATGAAAAACTGTTTTTT; cdr3_aa: CASSEEATNEKLFF; clone_size: -; d_call: -; j_call: TRBJ1-4; v_call: TRBV2
cdr3_nt: TGCAGTGCTAGAGATCACGGGGACAGAAGCTCCTACGAGCAGTACTTC; cdr3_aa: CSARDHGDRSSYEQYF; clone_size: few; d_call: TRBD1; j_call: TRBJ2-7; v_call: TRBV20-1
cdr3_nt: TGTGCCAGTAGTATTACAGAACAAGAGACCCAGTACTTC; cdr3_aa: CASSITEQETQYF; clone_size: -; d_call: -; j_call: TRBJ2-5; v_call: TRBV19
cdr3_nt: TGTGCCAGCAGCCAAGATAACTCCGTATACTACGAGCAGTACTTC; cdr3_aa: CASSQDNSVYYEQYF; clone_size: -; d_call: -; j_call: TRBJ2-7; v_call: TRBV3-1
cdr3_nt: TGTGCCAGCAGTCTGGGACAGGGGAAAGAGACCCAGTACTTC; cdr3_aa: CASSLGQGKETQYF; clone_size: many; d_call: TRBD1; j_call: TRBJ2-5; v_call: TRBV27
cdr3_nt: TGTGCCACCTGCCAAGAGTTTGGGCTAGCGGGAGGAGAAGAGCAGTTCTTC; cdr3_aa: CATCQEFGLAGGEEQFF; clone_size: -; d_call: TRBD2; j_call: TRBJ2-1; v_call: TRBV3-1
cdr3_nt: TGTGCCATCACCTCGGGACTAGCGAACACCGGGGAGCTGTTTTTT; cdr3_aa: CAITSGLANTGELFF; clone_size: few; d_call: TRBD2; j_call: TRBJ2-2; v_call: TRBV10-3
cdr3_nt: TGTGCCAGCAGTTTATTGGCTAGCGGGGCGATCACAGATACGCAGTATTTT; cdr3_aa: CASSLLASGAITDTQYF; clone_size: -; d_call: TRBD2; j_call: TRBJ2-3; v_call: TRBV27
cdr3_nt: TGTGCCAGCAGTTTAAAACAGGGGCCCACCTACGAGCAGTACTTC; cdr3_aa: CASSLKQGPTYEQYF; clone_size: many; d_call: TRBD1; j_call: TRBJ2-7; v_call: TRBV12-3/TRBV12-4
cdr3_nt: TGTGCCAGCCGCCCTACTAGCGGGAGGGCGAACGAGCAGTACTTC; cdr3_aa: CASRPTSGRANEQYF; clone_size: few; d_call: TRBD2; j_call: TRBJ2-7; v_call: TRBV7-9
cdr3_nt: TGTGCCAGCAGCACCGGTCGGCTCATGAATGAAAAACTGTTTTTT; cdr3_aa: CASSTGRLMNEKLFF; clone_size: -; d_call: -; j_call: TRBJ1-4; v_call: TRBV7-8
cdr3_nt: TGTGCCAGCAGCCTTTCGGGGGCCGCCTACGAGCAGTACTTC; cdr3_aa: CASSLSGAAYEQYF; clone_size: many; d_call: -; j_call: TRBJ2-7; v_call: TRBV4-2
cdr3_nt: TGTGCCACCAGTGACCAACGAGTTCAGGAGACCCAGTACTTC; cdr3_aa: CATSDQRVQETQYF; clone_size: few; d_call: -; j_call: TRBJ2-5; v_call: TRBV24-1
cdr3_nt: TGTGCTAGTGGTTTGTCCGGGACCGGTTCCTACGAGCAGTACTTC; cdr3_aa: CASGLSGTGSYEQYF; clone_size: -; d_call: -; j_call: TRBJ2-7; v_call: TRBV12-5
cdr3_nt: TGCGCCAGCAGCCAAGGGGGAGAGACCCAGTACTTC; cdr3_aa: CASSQGGETQYF; clone_size: -; d_call: -; j_call: TRBJ2-5; v_call: TRBV4-1
cdr3_nt: TGTGCCAGCAGTGAATTTGGACAGACATCGTATGGAAACACCATATATTTT; cdr3_aa: CASSEFGQTSYGNTIYF; clone_size: -; d_call: -; j_call: TRBJ1-3; v_call: TRBV6-1
cdr3_nt: TGTGCCAGCAGCCAAGGTGCTGCGAACACCGGGGAGCTGTTTTTT; cdr3_aa: CASSQGAANTGELFF; clone_size: many; d_call: -; j_call: TRBJ2-2; v_call: TRBV4-2
cdr3_nt: TGTGCCAGCACTTTAGCGGGGGGCACAGATACGCAGTATTTT; cdr3_aa: CASTLAGGTDTQYF; clone_size: few; d_call: TRBD2; j_call: TRBJ2-3; v_call: TRBV2
cdr3_nt: TGTGCCAGCAGCGTAAGCCCGGTTGCAAGCTCCTACAATGAGCAGTTCTTC; cdr3_aa: CASSVSPVASSYNEQFF; clone_size: -; d_call: -; j_call: TRBJ2-1; v_call: TRBV9
cdr3_nt: TGCAGTGCTACCCGATTAGCGGGCGTGACTCAGTATTTT; cdr3_aa: CSATRLAGVTQYF; clone_size: -; d_call: TRBD2; j_call: TRBJ2-3; v_call: TRBV20-1
cdr3_nt: TGCAGCGTTCCTACGTGGGAGAAAGGGACAGATACGCAGTATTTT; cdr3_aa: CSVPTWEKGTDTQYF; clone_size: many; d_call: -; j_call: TRBJ2-3; v_call: TRBV29-1
cdr3_nt: TGTGCCAGCAGCTTGGATGTCAATGAGCAGTTCTTC; cdr3_aa: CASSLDVNEQFF; clone_size: -; d_call: -; j_call: TRBJ2-1; v_call: TRBV5-4
cdr3_nt: TGTGCCAGCACCTCTTGGACAGGGGCGAGAATGTACTTC; cdr3_aa: CASTSWTGARMYF; clone_size: -; d_call: TRBD1; j_call: TRBJ2-7; v_call: TRBV27
cdr3_nt: TGTGCCAGCAGTTTCCACGGGACAGGGGGCCCTACCTACGAGCAGTACTTC; cdr3_aa: CASSFHGTGGPTYEQYF; clone_size: few; d_call: TRBD1; j_call: TRBJ2-7; v_call: TRBV28
cdr3_nt: TGCGCCAGCAGCTTGGGTTGGCGGGGGCCTACAGATACGCAGTATTTT; cdr3_aa: CASSLGWRGPTDTQYF; clone_size: many; d_call: -; j_call: TRBJ2-3; v_call: TRBV5-1
cdr3_nt: TGTGCCAGTAGTACCCCCGGGACAGGGGGCGTCGGAGGCTACACCTTC; cdr3_aa: CASSTPGTGGVGGYTF; clone_size: -; d_call: TRBD1; j_call: TRBJ1-2; v_call: TRBV19
cdr3_nt: TGTGCCAGCACCCTTAATGCAGGGTACGAGCAGTACTTC; cdr3_aa: CASTLNAGYEQYF; clone_size: few; d_call: -; j_call: TRBJ2-7; v_call: TRBV7-9
cdr3_nt: TGTGCCAGTACAGGGAGGCAGCAAGAGACCCAGTACTTC; cdr3_aa: CASTGRQQETQYF; clone_size: many; d_call: -; j_call: TRBJ2-5; v_call: TRBV19
cdr3_nt: TGCTCACAAAGGGCCTACGAGCAGTACTTC; cdr3_aa: CSQRAYEQYF; clone_size: -; d_call: -; j_call: TRBJ2-7; v_call: TRBV25-1
cdr3_nt: TGTGCCATCAGTGAGGGCAATGAGCAGTTCTTC; cdr3_aa: CAISEGNEQFF; clone_size: many; d_call: -; j_call: TRBJ2-1; v_call: TRBV10-3
cdr3_nt: TGCAGTGCTAGAGTTAGCGGGAGAACCGACAATGAGCAGTTCTTC; cdr3_aa: CSARVSGRTDNEQFF; clone_size: many; d_call: TRBD2; j_call: TRBJ2-1; v_call: TRBV20-1
cdr3_nt: TGCAGTGCTAGAAGACAGGACCACTACGAGCAGTACTTC; cdr3_aa: CSARRQDHYEQYF; clone_size: -; d_call: -; j_call: TRBJ2-7; v_call: TRBV20-1
cdr3_nt: TGCAGTGCTAGAGATCCCACCATCGGCTACGAGCAGTACTTC; cdr3_aa: CSARDPTIGYEQYF; clone_size: many; d_call: -; j_call: TRBJ2-7; v_call: TRBV20-1
cdr3_nt: TGTGCCAGCAGTTCCAACTTGGGACTAGCGGCCTACACAGATACGCAGTATTTT; cdr3_aa: CASSSNLGLAAYTDTQYF; clone_size: -; d_call: TRBD2; j_call: TRBJ2-3; v_call: TRBV27
cdr3_nt: TGTGCCAGCAGTTCACCGGGACAGGGTACCGAGGCAGATACGCAGTATTTT; cdr3_aa: CASSSPGQGTEADTQYF; clone_size: -; d_call: TRBD1; j_call: TRBJ2-3; v_call: TRBV12-3/TRBV12-4
cdr3_nt: TGTGCCAGCAGCGCCACTGAGCTCTCCAATGAGCAGTTCTTC; cdr3_aa: CASSATELSNEQFF; clone_size: many; d_call: -; j_call: TRBJ2-1; v_call: TRBV6-1
cdr3_nt: TGTGCCAGCAGTCTCCCGGGACAGAACCAAGAGACCCAGTACTTC; cdr3_aa: CASSLPGQNQETQYF; clone_size: many; d_call: TRBD1; j_call: TRBJ2-5; v_call: TRBV12-3/TRBV12-4
cdr3_nt: TGCAGTGCCCGAAACCGCAGTACTAACTATGGCTACACCTTC; cdr3_aa: CSARNRSTNYGYTF; clone_size: -; d_call: -; j_call: TRBJ1-2; v_call: TRBV20-1
cdr3_nt: TGTGCCATCAGTGATAGGAGCAATCAGCCCCAGCATTTT; cdr3_aa: CAISDRSNQPQHF; clone_size: many; d_call: -; j_call: TRBJ1-5; v_call: TRBV10-3
cdr3_nt: TGTGCCAGCAGCAAAGGACTAGCGGGAGTTAACGAGCAGTACTTC; cdr3_aa: CASSKGLAGVNEQYF; clone_size: few; d_call: TRBD2; j_call: TRBJ2-7; v_call: TRBV7-2
cdr3_nt: TGTGCCAGCAGTGAGCTAGCGGGAGACACAGATACGCAGTATTTT; cdr3_aa: CASSELAGDTDTQYF; clone_size: few; d_call: TRBD2; j_call: TRBJ2-3; v_call: TRBV25-1
cdr3_nt: TGTGCCAGCAGCCTGGAACCCTACGAGCAGTACTTC; cdr3_aa: CASSLEPYEQYF; clone_size: many; d_call: -; j_call: TRBJ2-7; v_call: TRBV7-9
cdr3_nt: TGTGCCAGCAGTTCCTCTGGGCTGCGGGCAGATACGCAGTATTTT; cdr3_aa: CASSSSGLRADTQYF; clone_size: many; d_call: -; j_call: TRBJ2-3; v_call: TRBV27
cdr3_nt: TGTGCCAGCAGCGGGATCGGGAGTGACGAGCAGTACTTC; cdr3_aa: CASSGIGSDEQYF; clone_size: few; d_call: -; j_call: TRBJ2-7; v_call: TRBV6-2/TRBV6-3
cdr3_nt: TGTGCCACCACGGACACCGGTGAGCAGTTCTTC; cdr3_aa: CATTDTGEQFF; clone_size: few; d_call: -; j_call: TRBJ2-1; v_call: TRBV10-3
cdr3_nt: TGCAGTGCCCGCCGACAGATCATTAACCCAGATACGCAGTATTTT; cdr3_aa: CSARRQIINPDTQYF; clone_size: -; d_call: -; j_call: TRBJ2-3; v_call: TRBV20-1
cdr3_nt: TGTGCCAGCAGTTACGCCGGGGCTAGCGCACACGAGCAGTACTTC; cdr3_aa: CASSYAGASAHEQYF; clone_size: few; d_call: -; j_call: TRBJ2-7; v_call: TRBV6-5
cdr3_nt: TGTGCCAGCAGTCCCAGGGGGAGCTCCTACGAGCAGTACTTC; cdr3_aa: CASSPRGSSYEQYF; clone_size: many; d_call: TRBD1; j_call: TRBJ2-7; v_call: TRBV28